The entry that follows covers one T cell receptor beta chain sequence. Its target is unknown. The data were taken from a study of cytomegalovirus exposure and HLA in healthy donors. The V gene's germline CDR1 is SGHDN and CDR2 FVKESK. This CDR3 has 14 amino acids. V gave up 4 bases and J gave up 2 bases; unmatched junction bases: 4. Repertoires were generated with immunoSEQ multiplex PCR, while TCRdb's copy carries only in-frame clones and drops some. The profile covers 140,000 or so clones, with approximately 89% appearing a single time and about 9.9% taken by the ten largest. Study-level findings and limits: Most TCR sequences showed up rarely, but some public TCRs showed up in many donors. The tendency of first-cohort TCR clusters to co-occur in the 100 to 150 validation repertoires emerged from a later analysis.

The TCR comes from a woman in her late teens or twenties in good health and CMV-seropositive. Sequences were obtained from PBMCs. The chain employs TRBV14 and TRBJ2-7, with 8 bases lining up with TRBD1. The CDR3: CASSPTDRAYEQYF. CDR3 nucleotides: TGTGCCAGCAGCCCGACGGACAGGGCCTACGAGCAGTACTTC.